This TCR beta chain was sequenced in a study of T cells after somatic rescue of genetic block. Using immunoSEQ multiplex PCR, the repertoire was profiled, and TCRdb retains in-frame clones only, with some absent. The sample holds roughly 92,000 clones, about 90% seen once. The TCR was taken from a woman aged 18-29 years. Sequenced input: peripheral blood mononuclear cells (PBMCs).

The CDR3 is CASSQEPQRMIARTF. In DNA form, the CDR3 reads TGTGCCAGCAGCCAAGAACCACAGCGTATGATCGCTCGAACCTTC. The chain carries TRBV14 and TRBJ1-2; D ambiguous. This CDR3 is 15 amino acids long. Germline CDR1 SGHDN, CDR2 FVKESK. The V end was cut by 0 bases, the J end by 14 bases, with 22 bases between.